A selection of T cell receptor beta chains follows, all from one sample in a study of Ad26.COV2.S vaccination and SARS-CoV-2 variants. Data came from immunoSEQ multiplex PCR; TCRdb stores just in-frame clones and leaves some out. The table lists about 680,000 clones, about 90% of them singletons. Sample: peripheral blood, taken in a trial of Ad26.COV2.S vaccine versus placebo. These receptor sequences come from a person between 18 and 65 years old who received the Ad26.COV2.S COVID-19 vaccine or a placebo. The CDR3 runs from the conserved cysteine through the conserved F or W. The D gene is left open where the match is weak. Part of the rows lack a size; the others show once, few, many or a class for expanded clones.

few	TRBV5-4	TRBJ2-7	TRBD1	CASSLGTGGPTYEQYF	TGTGCCAGCAGCTTGGGGACAGGGGGCCCCACCTACGAGCAGTACTTC
NA	TRBV5-1	TRBJ1-1	TRBD1	CASSLDRGRTEAFF	TGCGCCAGCAGCTTGGACAGGGGGCGGACTGAAGCTTTCTTT
once	TRBV6-5	TRBJ1-5	TRBD1	CASSSLDRPQGPQHF	TGTGCCAGCAGTTCACTGGACAGGCCTCAAGGACCCCAGCATTTT
NA	TRBV27	TRBJ2-7	NA	CASSLYPPGVNQYF	TGTGCCAGCAGTTTATATCCCCCTGGGGTCAATCAGTACTTC
NA	TRBV10-3	TRBJ2-7	NA	CAISGSSVSSYEQYF	TGTGCCATCAGTGGGTCTAGCGTATCCTCCTACGAGCAGTACTTC
NA	TRBV10-1	TRBJ1-1	NA	CASSPTGTLRNTEAFF	TGCGCCAGCAGCCCCACAGGGACCCTTCGGAACACTGAAGCTTTCTTT
NA	TRBV7-8	TRBJ2-7	NA	CASSLEELSSYEQYF	TGTGCCAGCAGCTTAGAGGAGCTGAGCTCCTACGAGCAGTACTTC
NA	TRBV5-1	TRBJ1-5	TRBD1	CASSLFQGDQPQHF	TGCGCCAGCAGCTTGTTTCAGGGGGATCAGCCCCAGCATTTT
NA	TRBV10-1	TRBJ2-3	NA	CASGAELTDTQYF	TGCGCCAGCGGTGCGGAACTCACAGATACGCAGTATTTT
NA	TRBV5-1	TRBJ2-1	NA	CASSLRVISYNEQFF	TGCGCCAGCAGCTTGAGGGTAATCTCCTACAATGAGCAGTTCTTC
NA	TRBV5-6	TRBJ2-7	NA	CASSTRGSYEQYF	TGTGCCAGCAGCACCCGGGGCTCCTACGAGCAGTACTTC